The 18 T cell receptor beta chains below come from one sample, sequenced in a study of metastatic and nonmetastatic thyroid tumors. Thyroid surgery was preceded by no treatment in any patient. TCRdb reanalyzed the PCR reads with MiXCR. The data show some 33,000 clones, about 15% seen once. Sequencing was done on a sample of blood. Receptors were obtained from a male donor with papillary thyroid cancer or a benign thyroid nodule (not recorded which). Some clones in this sample may be carry-over from other donors' samples.

The rearrangement links TRBV28 to TRBJ2-2; 9 bases fit TRBD2. Germline V CDR1 and CDR2: MDHEN, SYDVKM. The CDR3 is 16 residues long. Unmatched junction bases numbered 6, after V lost 4 bases and J lost 3 bases. CDR3 loop: CASSSTTSGYTGELFF. The CDR3 DNA follows: TGTGCCAGCAGTTCTACGACTAGCGGCTACACCGGGGAGCTGTTTTTT.

This clone was observed at least ten times. The CDR3 DNA reads as TGTGCCAGCAGTGAACCGGGACTAGCGGATACGCAGTATTTT. Translation: CASSEPGLADTQYF. The V and J genes are TRBV6-2 or TRBV6-3 and TRBJ2-3, with TRBD2 identical over 10 bases. This CDR3 has 14 residues. The V and J ends lost 5 bases and 6 bases, in that order; junction bases with no gene match: 5. The germline CDR1 and CDR2 sequences are MNHEY and SVGEGT.

This clone was detected many times. The rearrangement uses TRBV4-2 and TRBJ2-1, with 8 positions matching TRBD2. This CDR3 is built from 13 residues. Germline values: CDR1 LGHNA, CDR2 YNFKEQ. V shed 4 bases, J shed 5 bases, and the junction held 1 base outside the gene matches. The CDR3 loop reads CASSPLADNEQFF. Written as DNA, the CDR3 is TGTGCCAGCAGCCCACTAGCGGACAATGAGCAGTTCTTC.

This clone was seen a handful of times. The rearrangement links TRBV27 to TRBJ2-7; no firm D call. CDR3 length: 12 amino acids. The ends were cut back, 6 bases at V and 7 bases at J, with 13 bases in the middle. Germline CDR1 MNHEY, CDR2 SMNVEV (reference sequence). The CDR3 bases are TGTGCCAGCAGGAGGTGGCCAGTGGAGCAGTACTTC. As protein: CASRRWPVEQYF.

Judged by abundance, this clone is medium-sized. The genes are TRBV6-4 and TRBJ2-1; possible D gene TRBD2, 6 bases. The V end lost 3 bases, the J end lost 5 bases, and 14 bases lay between the germline ends. Germline CDR1 MRHNA, CDR2 SNTAGT. This CDR3 comprises 15 residues. CDR3 protein: CASSDTGESHNEQFF. Written as DNA, the CDR3 is TGTGCCAGCAGTGATACGGGGGAGTCCCACAATGAGCAGTTCTTC.

This clone was counted only a few times. The chain couples TRBV2 to TRBJ2-7, with D possibly being TRBD1 or TRBD2 (5 bases each). CDR3 length: 15 residues. V was clipped by 8 bases and J by 3 bases, with 20 bases between them. Germline V CDR1 and CDR2: SNHLY, FYNNEI. CDR3 sequence: CASRPRARGHYEQYF. CDR3 DNA sequence: TGTGCCAGCCGTCCAAGGGCGAGGGGTCACTACGAGCAGTACTTC. The full variable domain, in which reference TRBV2 and TRBJ2-7 provide the parts outside the CDR3, is EPEVTQTPSHQVTQMGQEVILRCVPISNHLYFYWYRQILGQKVEFLVSFYNNEISEKSEIFDDQFSVERPDGSNFTLKIRSTKLEDSAMYFCASRPRARGHYEQYFGPGTRLTVT.

This clone was recorded at least ten times. V gene TRBV5-1 combines with J gene TRBJ2-1, with 8 nucleotides matching TRBD2. This CDR3 comprises 15 residues. Germline V gives CDR1 SGHRS, CDR2 YFSETQ. With 0 bases clipped from V and 4 bases from J, the junction kept 3 bases outside the gene matches. The CDR3 sequence is CASSLATSGYNEQFF. The CDR3 DNA is TGCGCCAGCAGCTTGGCCACTAGCGGTTACAATGAGCAGTTCTTC.

Many counts were recorded for this clone. The V call is TRBV14, the J call TRBJ1-1; perhaps TRBD1 as D (6 bases). Between the trimmed V and J ends, which lost 2 bases and 5 bases, there was a span of 12 bases. The CDR3 sequence is 14 residues long. In germline, CDR1 is SGHDN, CDR2 FVKESK. Here the CDR3 reads CASSQQGMGTEAFF. The DNA for the CDR3 is TGTGCCAGCAGCCAACAGGGGATGGGGACTGAAGCTTTCTTT. The full variable domain, with the rest looked up from reference TRBV14 and TRBJ1-1, is EAGVTQFPSHSVIEKGQTVTLRCDPISGHDNLYWYRRVMGKEIKFLLHFVKESKQDESGMPNNRFLAERTGGTYSTLKVQPAELEDSGVYFCASSQQGMGTEAFFGQGTRLTVV.

This clone has just a few counts. A much larger clone sits a single nucleotide away, making a read error possible. CDR3 DNA: TGTACCAGCAGCGCGACCCACCAAGAGACCCAGTACTTC. This translates into CTSSATHQETQYF. This sequence joins TRBV9 and TRBJ2-5; D is unresolved. Germline V gene sequence: CDR1 SGDLS, CDR2 YYNGEE. The CDR3 runs 13 residues. The variable domain in full, with the rest retrieved from reference TRBV9 and TRBJ2-5, is DSGVTQTPKHLITATGQRVTLRCSPRSGDLSVYWYQQSLDQGLQFLIQYYNGEERAKGNILERFSAQQFPDLHSELNLSSLELGDSALYFCTSSATHQETQYFGPGTRLLVL.

This clone was detected many times. J is TRBJ2-5 and V is TRBV4-1; perhaps TRBD1 as D (6 bases). CDR1 is MGHRA, CDR2 YSYEKL, per germline. The length of the CDR3 is 16 residues. V lost 0 bases and J lost 5, with 16 bases in between. The CDR3 sequence is CASSQDNGGQVETQYF. For the CDR3, the DNA is TGCGCCAGCAGCCAAGATAATGGGGGCCAGGTTGAGACCCAGTACTTC.

This clone has ten or more counts. This chain joins TRBV18 and TRBJ1-2, with 7 bases aligning to TRBD1. From germline, CDR1 is KGHSH and CDR2 LQKENI. The V gene end was trimmed by 6 bases and the J gene end by 8 bases; junction bases not matched to a gene: 9. This CDR3 has 13 amino acids. CDR3 in amino acids: CASSTGLISGYTF. CDR3 in DNA: TGTGCCAGCTCGACAGGGTTAATTTCGGGCTACACCTTC.

This clone was seen more than once but under ten times. The chain is built from TRBV27 and TRBJ1-1; D is undetermined. The CDR3 runs 13 residues. Germline V lookup: CDR1 MNHEY, CDR2 SMNVEV (reference sequence). The V end lost 1 base, the J end lost 3 bases, and 6 bases lay between the germline ends. The CDR3 sequence is CASSLYQYTEAFF. The CDR3 DNA reads as TGTGCCAGCAGTTTATACCAGTACACTGAAGCTTTCTTT.

This clone is medium-sized (0.01 to 0.1%) by share. The rearrangement uses TRBV27 and TRBJ2-2, with 10 nucleotides matching TRBD2. V dropped 0 bases and J dropped 6; count of bases not matched to a gene: 1. CDR3 size: 15 residues. Germline-derived CDR1 and CDR2 are MNHEY and SMNVEV (reference sequence). The CDR3 spells CASSLSSGGAGELFF. In DNA form, the CDR3 reads TGTGCCAGCAGTTTATCGAGCGGGGGGGCCGGGGAGCTGTTTTTT.

This clone came up many times. The rearrangement joins TRBV4-1 to TRBJ2-5; D remains ambiguous. The CDR3 runs 14 residues. V was pared by 0 bases and J by 6 bases, with 11 bases between. Looked up from germline, CDR1 is MGHRA and CDR2 is YSYEKL. CDR3 in amino acids: CASSQDLGSKTQYF. The CDR3, as DNA: TGCGCCAGCAGCCAAGATCTAGGCTCTAAGACCCAGTACTTC.

This rearrangement joins TRBV5-6 to TRBJ1-5, with D perhaps matching TRBD1 or TRBD2 (7 bases each). The better agreement between TRBJ2-3 and the DNA end casts doubt on the J call. CDR1 is SGHDT, CDR2 YYEEEE, per germline. This CDR3 is built from 18 residues. CDR3: CASSLGDNRGGGNQPQYF. CDR3 DNA sequence: TGTGCCAGCAGCTTGGGAGACAACAGGGGAGGGGGCAATCAGCCACAGTATTTT.

The V call is TRBV6-1, the J call TRBJ2-3; D is unresolved. With 4 bases removed from V and 2 bases from J, the gap between germline ends came to 16 bases. The CDR3 contains 16 residues. Germline CDR1 is MNHNS and CDR2 is SASEGT. The CDR3 DNA sequence: TGTGCCAGCAGTGGAAGCCTGGGGTGCCTCACAGATACGCAGTATTTT. Translated, it gives CASSGSLGCLTDTQYF.

The sample holds one count of this clone. The gene calls are TRBV7-2 and TRBJ2-3; D is undetermined. The germline V gene has CDR1 SGHTA and CDR2 FQGNSA. There are 13 residues in the CDR3. V dropped 3 bases and J dropped 1 base, with 5 bases sitting between them. CDR3 protein: CASSLHGTDTQYF. The CDR3 DNA sequence: TGTGCCAGCAGCTTGCACGGCACAGATACGCAGTATTTT.

This clone was seen more than once but under ten times. The chain uses TRBV7-3 and TRBJ2-1; possible D gene TRBD1, 5 bases. CDR1 is SGHTA and CDR2 is FQGTGA in the germline V gene. Trimming shortened V by 2 bases and J by 9 bases, and 8 bases separated the two germline ends. The CDR3 extends over 12 amino acids. The chain's CDR3 is CASSLGASEQFF. The CDR3 bases are TGTGCCAGCAGCTTAGGGGCATCTGAGCAGTTCTTC.